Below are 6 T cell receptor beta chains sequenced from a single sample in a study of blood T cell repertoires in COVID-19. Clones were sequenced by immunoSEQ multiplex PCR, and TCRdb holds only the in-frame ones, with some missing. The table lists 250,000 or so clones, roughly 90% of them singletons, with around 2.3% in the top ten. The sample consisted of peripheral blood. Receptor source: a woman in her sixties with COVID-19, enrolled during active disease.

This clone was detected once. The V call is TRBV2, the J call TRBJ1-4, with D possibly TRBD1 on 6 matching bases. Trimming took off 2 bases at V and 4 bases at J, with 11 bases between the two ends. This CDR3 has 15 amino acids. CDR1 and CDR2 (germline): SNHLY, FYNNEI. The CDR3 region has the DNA TGTGCCAGCAGTGAACGGGGGGCCCTTAATGAAAAACTGTTTTTT. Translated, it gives CASSERGALNEKLFF.

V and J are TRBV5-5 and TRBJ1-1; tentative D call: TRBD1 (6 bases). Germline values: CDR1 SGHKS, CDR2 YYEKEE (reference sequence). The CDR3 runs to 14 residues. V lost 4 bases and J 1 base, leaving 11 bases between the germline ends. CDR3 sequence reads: CASSIRDKNTEAFF. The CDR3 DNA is TGTGCCAGCAGCATCCGGGACAAGAACACTGAAGCTTTCTTT.

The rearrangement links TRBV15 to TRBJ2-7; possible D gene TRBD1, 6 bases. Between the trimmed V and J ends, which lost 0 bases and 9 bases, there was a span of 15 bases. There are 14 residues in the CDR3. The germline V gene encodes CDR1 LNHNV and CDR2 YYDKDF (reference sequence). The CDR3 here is CATSRDLKTGLQYF. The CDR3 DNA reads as TGTGCCACCAGCAGAGATCTCAAAACAGGGCTGCAGTACTTC.

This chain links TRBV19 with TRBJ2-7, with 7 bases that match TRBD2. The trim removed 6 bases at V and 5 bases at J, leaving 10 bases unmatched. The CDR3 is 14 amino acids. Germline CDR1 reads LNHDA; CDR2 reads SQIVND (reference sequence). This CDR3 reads CASSPVAAGDEQYF. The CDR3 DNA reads TGTGCCAGTAGCCCGGTCGCGGCGGGGGACGAGCAGTACTTC.

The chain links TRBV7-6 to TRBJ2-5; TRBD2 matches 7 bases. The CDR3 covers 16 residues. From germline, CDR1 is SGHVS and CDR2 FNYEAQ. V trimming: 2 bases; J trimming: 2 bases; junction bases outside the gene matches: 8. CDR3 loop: CASSLNGAGRQETQYF. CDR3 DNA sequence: TGTGCCAGCAGCTTAAATGGAGCGGGACGGCAAGAGACCCAGTACTTC.

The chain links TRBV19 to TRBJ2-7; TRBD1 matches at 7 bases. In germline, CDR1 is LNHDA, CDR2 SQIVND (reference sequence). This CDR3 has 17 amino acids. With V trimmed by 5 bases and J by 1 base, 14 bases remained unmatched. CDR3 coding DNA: TGTGCCAGTAGTTCAATTCACGGGACAGAGATTTCCTACGAGCAGTACTTC. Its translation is CASSSIHGTEISYEQYF.